This T cell receptor (beta chain) was identified in a study of T cell changes during pregnancy in multiple sclerosis. Measured with immunoSEQ multiplex PCR; TCRdb has only the in-frame clones, and not every one. The data show approximately 60,000 clones, with roughly nine tenths seen just once and just over 0.85% held by the top ten. The J segment lost 1 base and the V segment lost 5 bases, leaving 13 bases of the junction unmatched. In germline, CDR1 is SGHTA, CDR2 FQGNSA. The CDR3 runs to 17 residues. This sequence was found in a female donor with multiple sclerosis, enrolled in a pregnancy study. The chain employs TRBV7-2 and TRBJ1-1, with 7 bases fitting TRBD1. Sequenced material: peripheral blood, taken before pregnancy. The CDR3 sequence is CASSRRIPRTGNTEAFF. The DNA for the CDR3 is TGTGCCAGCAGCCGACGAATACCGAGGACAGGGAACACTGAAGCTTTCTTT.